Following are 29 T cell receptor beta chains from one sample sequenced in a study of blood T cells in healthy people across ages. Then a second PCR, running about 7 to 11 cycles, was carried out with a sample-barcoded 5' primer and a J-beta primer mix. TCRdb analysed the 5' RACE reads with MiXCR anew, one entry per CDR3 protein. The table shows 1,300,000 or so distinct CDR3 sequences, with approximately 59% occurring only once. Sequences were obtained from blood. The receptors originated from a young man in good health.

The rearrangement uses TRBV7-6 and TRBJ2-1; 10 nucleotides agree with TRBD1. This CDR3 has 18 amino acids. J gave up 5 bases and V 1 base, and 11 bases lay outside the gene matches. Germline V gene lookup returns CDR1 SGHVS and CDR2 FNYEAQ. The CDR3 here is CASSLGSGDRGPHNEQFF. DNA for the CDR3: TGTGCCAGCAGCTTAGGAAGCGGGGACAGGGGCCCTCACAATGAGCAGTTCTTC. The entire variable domain, with the rest obtained from reference TRBV7-6 and TRBJ2-1, is as follows: GAGVSQSPRYKVTKRGQDVALRCDPISGHVSLYWYRQALGQGPEFLTYFNYEAQQDKSGLPNDRFSAERPEGSISTLTIQRTEQRDSAMYRCASSLGSGDRGPHNEQFFGPGTRLTVL.

The J gene is TRBJ2-5, the V gene TRBV27; 8 bases agree with TRBD2. The DNA matches TRBJ2-7 better at its end, which makes the J call doubtful. The CDR3 is 15 amino acids. CDR1 MNHEY and CDR2 SMNVEV come from the germline V gene (reference sequence). CDR3 in amino acids: CASSPSGGGINEQYF. CDR3 bases: TGTGCCAGCAGTCCCTCCGGCGGGGGGATAAACGAGCAGTACTTC.

The rearrangement uses TRBV29-1 and TRBJ2-1; tentatively, D is TRBD2 (6 bases). The V gene lost 8 bases and the J gene lost 5 bases, with 19 bases spanning the gap. There are 14 residues in the CDR3. The V gene's germline CDR1 is SQVTM and CDR2 ANQGSEA. The CDR3 nucleotides read TGCAGCCCTCAGCTGGTTAGCGGTAACAATGAGCAGTTCTTC. Translation gives CSPQLVSGNNEQFF.

The gene calls are TRBV7-9 and TRBJ1-1; D perhaps matches TRBD1 (5 bases). This CDR3 comprises 12 residues. Germline V CDR1 and CDR2: SEHNR, FQNEAQ (reference sequence). Trimming stripped 3 bases from V and 6 bases from J, with 8 bases between. The CDR3 spells CASSFRQSEAFF. For the CDR3, the DNA is TGTGCCAGCAGCTTTAGACAGTCTGAAGCTTTCTTT.

This chain uses TRBV7-2 with TRBJ2-3; no firm D call. V was clipped by 3 bases and J by 6 bases, with 10 bases between them. The CDR3 covers 13 residues. Looked up from germline, CDR1 is SGHTA and CDR2 is FQGNSA. The CDR3 loop is CASSLLSSDTQYF. The CDR3 nucleotides are TGTGCCAGCAGCTTGCTCAGTTCCGATACGCAGTATTTT.

The chain recombines TRBV7-2 with TRBJ2-4, with no clear D. Trimming took off 1 base at V and 6 bases at J, with 13 bases between the two ends. Germline V gene data show CDR1 as SGHTA and CDR2 as FQGNSA. The CDR3 loop spans 15 amino acids. The CDR3 DNA follows: TGTGCCAGCAGCTTAGGCAACGTGAGGCCAAACATTCAGTACTTC. As protein: CASSLGNVRPNIQYF.

This chain connects TRBV3-1 to TRBJ2-5; TRBD2 agrees at 7 bases. V lost 2 bases and J lost 2; bases outside the gene matches: 5. Germline loops: CDR1 LGHDT, CDR2 YNNKEL (reference sequence). The CDR3 runs to 15 residues. Here the CDR3 DNA reads TGTGCCAGCAGCCAAACACCACTAGCGCAAGAGACCCAGTACTTC. Translation: CASSQTPLAQETQYF.

The J gene is TRBJ2-1, the V gene TRBV4-2, with D maybe TRBD1 (6 bases). The V end lost 1 base, the J end lost 9 bases, and 16 bases lay between the germline ends. CDR3 length: 15 residues. CDR1 is LGHNA, CDR2 YNFKEQ, per germline. The CDR3 is CASSQGSRTDVEQFF. Written as DNA, the CDR3 is TGTGCCAGCAGCCAAGGTTCGAGGACAGACGTTGAGCAGTTCTTC.

The rearrangement links TRBV6-1 to TRBJ1-5, with 8 bases fitting TRBD1. In germline, CDR1 is MNHNS, CDR2 SASEGT. Trimming took 6 bases from V and 5 from J; bases not matched to a gene: 18. There are 18 residues in the CDR3. CDR3 in DNA: TGTGCCAGCAGCTCCGCAATTAACCGGGACAGGATGGATCAGCCCCAGCATTTT. It is translated as CASSSAINRDRMDQPQHF.

The J gene is TRBJ2-4, the V gene TRBV20-1; D uncertain. The J call may be faulty, since TRBJ2-7 better matches the DNA end. Looked up from germline, CDR1 is DFQATT and CDR2 is SNEGSKA (reference sequence). This CDR3 is built from 13 residues. The CDR3 reads CSARGHTAYEQYF. The DNA for the CDR3 is TGCAGTGCTAGAGGTCACACCGCCTACGAGCAGTACTTC.

The chain is built from TRBV27 and TRBJ2-3, with no clear D. There are 14 residues in the CDR3. With 3 bases removed from V and 4 bases from J, the gap between germline ends came to 11 bases. Germline V gene sequence: CDR1 MNHEY, CDR2 SMNVEV (reference sequence). The CDR3 DNA reads TGTGCCAGCAGTTTCGGTAGGGATTCAGATACGCAGTATTTT. Residues: CASSFGRDSDTQYF.

The chain joins TRBV27 to TRBJ1-4; D may be TRBD1 (5 bases). The germline V and J ends were trimmed by 7 bases and 0 bases, with 15 bases remaining between them. Germline CDR1 MNHEY, CDR2 SMNVEV (reference sequence). CDR3 length equals 16 residues. CDR3 sequence (DNA): TGTGCCAGCAAGTCCGACAGCACAACAACTAATGAAAAACTGTTTTTT. Translation: CASKSDSTTTNEKLFF.

V is TRBV20-1 and J is TRBJ1-6; 7 bases are a match to TRBD1. Germline V gives CDR1 DFQATT, CDR2 SNEGSKA (reference sequence). After removal of 2 bases from V and 9 bases from J, the junction contained 7 bases not matched to a gene. There are 14 residues in the CDR3. The CDR3 nucleotides are TGCAGTGCTAGAATGGTACAGGGGATTTCACCCCTCCACTTT. It translates to CSARMVQGISPLHF.

The chain has TRBV24-1 and TRBJ2-5; 9 bases map to TRBD1. The DNA end favors TRBJ2-7, so the J call may be wrong. Germline V gives CDR1 KGHDR, CDR2 SFDVKD. CDR3 length: 15 residues. CDR3 protein: CATSDPGQGGYEQYF. The CDR3 region has the DNA TGTGCCACCAGTGACCCGGGACAGGGTGGCTACGAGCAGTACTTC.

This clonotype was detected only a few times. This sequence joins TRBV20-1 and TRBJ2-4; D is ambiguous. The DNA end is more similar to TRBJ2-7, so the J call may be wrong. CDR3 length equals 15 residues. Germline V lookup: CDR1 DFQATT, CDR2 SNEGSKA (reference sequence). The CDR3 region has the DNA TGCAGTGCTAGTTATACGGGCCCGTTCACGGGCGAGCAGTACTTC. Translating gives CSASYTGPFTGEQYF.

This sequence joins TRBV20-1 and TRBJ2-5, with 7 bases lining up with TRBD2. Germline V CDR1 and CDR2: DFQATT, SNEGSKA (reference sequence). V was pared by 0 bases and J by 5 bases, with 12 bases of the junction left unmatched. This CDR3 is built from 16 residues. CDR3 DNA sequence: TGCAGTGCTAGAGATCTGGCTAGCGGATTAGTCGAGACCCAGTACTTC. Residues: CSARDLASGLVETQYF.

This clonotype turned up a few times. The V call is TRBV7-2, the J call TRBJ2-7, with D unresolved. V was trimmed by 0 bases and J by 5 bases, leaving 8 bases between them. The CDR3 spans 13 residues. CDR1 SGHTA and CDR2 FQGNSA come from the germline V gene. The CDR3 loop reads CASSLALGNEQYF. The CDR3 DNA reads TGTGCCAGCAGCTTAGCGCTGGGTAACGAGCAGTACTTC.

J is TRBJ2-1 and V is TRBV15, with D unclear. The CDR3 totals 12 residues. Germline lookup yields CDR1 LNHNV and CDR2 YYDKDF (reference sequence). Trimming pared 0 bases from V and 8 bases from J, leaving 5 bases between. Here the CDR3 DNA reads TGTGCCACCAGCAGAGATCAGGATGAGCAGTTCTTC. Translating gives CATSRDQDEQFF.

This clonotype appeared a few times. The chain carries TRBV28 and TRBJ2-1; D gene uncertain. Germline CDR1 reads MDHEN; CDR2 reads SYDVKM. V was trimmed by 6 bases and J by 6 bases, leaving 15 bases between them. CDR3 size: 14 residues. The DNA of the CDR3 is TGTGCCAGCAGCTTCGTAGCTAATCCCAATGAGCAGTTCTTC. It yields the protein CASSFVANPNEQFF.

This clonotype appeared a few times. The rearrangement joins TRBV7-9 to TRBJ2-4, with D unclear. The V and J ends lost 3 bases and 13 bases respectively, with 22 bases between them. The germline V gene has CDR1 SEHNR and CDR2 FQNEAQ (reference sequence). This CDR3 region has 15 residues. In DNA, the CDR3 is TGTGCCAGCAGCTTTGAGAGTTCTAATTTTGGTGAGCAGTACTTC. It encodes CASSFESSNFGEQYF.

The chain couples TRBV6-1 to TRBJ2-3; D perhaps matches TRBD1 (5 bases). V lost 4 bases, J lost 1 base, and 12 bases lay in between. Germline V gives CDR1 MNHNS, CDR2 SASEGT. This CDR3 is built from 15 residues. CDR3: CASSGAGKGTDTQYF. CDR3 sequence (DNA): TGTGCCAGCAGTGGAGCAGGGAAAGGCACAGATACGCAGTATTTT.

The chain carries TRBV5-1 and TRBJ1-1; D perhaps matches TRBD1 (6 bases). CDR3 length equals 15 residues. Trimming stripped 1 base from V and 5 bases from J, with 15 bases between. Germline V gives CDR1 SGHRS, CDR2 YFSETQ. The CDR3 bases are TGCGCCAGCAGCTTGAGGATTAGGGGGGGAACTGAAGCTTTCTTT. It codes for CASSLRIRGGTEAFF. Filled out from reference TRBV5-1 and TRBJ1-1, the complete variable domain reads KAGVTQTPRYLIKTRGQQVTLSCSPISGHRSVSWYQQTPGQGLQFLFEYFSETQRNKGNFPGRFSGRQFSNSRSEMNVSTLELGDSALYLCASSLRIRGGTEAFFGQGTRLTVV.

The V call is TRBV5-5, the J call TRBJ2-4; no clear D gene. The J call may be mistaken, given a closer DNA end match to TRBJ2-7. The germline V gene has CDR1 SGHKS and CDR2 YYEKEE (reference sequence). The CDR3 has 14 residues. The CDR3 sequence is CASSFVALTYEQYF. In DNA, the CDR3 is TGTGCCAGCAGCTTCGTCGCTCTTACCTACGAGCAGTACTTC.

The chain joins TRBV5-1 to TRBJ2-2, with D tentatively TRBD1 or TRBD2 (5 bases each). Trimming removed 3 bases at V and 5 bases at J, with 11 bases between. Germline V gene sequence: CDR1 SGHRS, CDR2 YFSETQ. The CDR3 sequence is 14 residues long. The CDR3 is CASSWGSTTGELFF. The CDR3 DNA reads as TGCGCCAGCAGCTGGGGGAGTACTACCGGGGAGCTGTTTTTT.

This clonotype was counted only a few times. This sequence joins TRBV20-1 and TRBJ1-1; TRBD1 aligns across 8 bases. The germline V gene has CDR1 DFQATT and CDR2 SNEGSKA (reference sequence). The CDR3 totals 19 residues. The V and J ends lost 0 bases and 2 bases, in that order; junction bases with no gene match: 17. The CDR3 nucleotides are TGCAGTGCTAGAGACCCTGCAGGGGGCGGAAGGGAACGAAACACTGAAGCTTTCTTT. Its protein is CSARDPAGGGRERNTEAFF.

The chain is built from TRBV11-2 and TRBJ1-2, with D possibly being TRBD1 (5 bases). This CDR3 comprises 14 residues. V was clipped by 1 base and J by 7 bases, with 13 bases between them. Germline V lookup: CDR1 SGHAT, CDR2 FQNNGV. In DNA form, the CDR3 reads TGTGCCAGCAGCTTAGGTTCAGGGCGGGGTGGCTACACCTTC. Translated, it gives CASSLGSGRGGYTF.

V is TRBV5-4 and J is TRBJ2-4; the match to TRBD1 covers 9 bases. The assigned J gene may be wrong: the sequence end matches TRBJ2-5 better. Germline assignment: CDR1 SGHNT and CDR2 YYREEE (reference sequence). This CDR3 is built from 14 residues. The DNA for the CDR3 is TGTGCCAGCAGCTTGGAACAGGGGGCAGAGACCCAGTACTTC. The encoded protein is CASSLEQGAETQYF.

J is TRBJ2-1 and V is TRBV4-1; 9 nucleotides line up with TRBD2. CDR3 size: 15 residues. V was clipped by 1 base and J by 7 bases; unmatched bases: 5. Germline CDR1 is MGHRA and CDR2 is YSYEKL. The CDR3 loop is CASSQVLAGLNEQFF. In nucleotides, the CDR3 is TGCGCCAGCAGCCAAGTCCTAGCGGGGTTAAATGAGCAGTTCTTC.

This chain joins TRBV20-1 and TRBJ2-3; D unresolved. Trimming left V 3 bases short and J 0 bases short, with 13 bases between. The CDR3 totals 15 residues. Germline loops: CDR1 DFQATT, CDR2 SNEGSKA (reference sequence). The CDR3 loop is CSARGHRTSTDTQYF. The CDR3, as DNA: TGCAGTGCTAGGGGCCACCGCACTAGCACAGATACGCAGTATTTT.